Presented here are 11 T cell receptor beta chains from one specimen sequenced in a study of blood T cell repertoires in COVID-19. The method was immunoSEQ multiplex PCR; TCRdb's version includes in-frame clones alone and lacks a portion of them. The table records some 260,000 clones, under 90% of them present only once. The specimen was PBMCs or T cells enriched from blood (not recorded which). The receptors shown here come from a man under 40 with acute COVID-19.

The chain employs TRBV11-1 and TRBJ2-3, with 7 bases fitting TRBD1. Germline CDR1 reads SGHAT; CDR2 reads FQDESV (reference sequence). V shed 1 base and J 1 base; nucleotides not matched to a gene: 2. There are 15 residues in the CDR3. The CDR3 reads CASSLEGGGTDTQYF. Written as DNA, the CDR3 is TGTGCCAGCAGCTTAGAAGGGGGCGGCACAGATACGCAGTATTTT.

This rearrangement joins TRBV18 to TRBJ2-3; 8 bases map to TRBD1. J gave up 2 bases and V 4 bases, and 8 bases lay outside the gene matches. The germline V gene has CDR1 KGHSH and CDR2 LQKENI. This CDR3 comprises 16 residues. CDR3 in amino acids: CASSLNRQGITDTQYF. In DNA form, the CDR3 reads TGTGCCAGCTCACTAAATCGACAGGGGATCACAGATACGCAGTATTTT.

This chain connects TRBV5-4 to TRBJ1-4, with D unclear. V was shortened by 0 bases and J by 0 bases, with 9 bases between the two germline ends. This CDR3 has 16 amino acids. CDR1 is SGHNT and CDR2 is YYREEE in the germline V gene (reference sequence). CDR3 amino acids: CASSLGSGSTNEKLFF. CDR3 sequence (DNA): TGTGCCAGCAGCTTGGGATCGGGTTCAACTAATGAAAAACTGTTTTTT.

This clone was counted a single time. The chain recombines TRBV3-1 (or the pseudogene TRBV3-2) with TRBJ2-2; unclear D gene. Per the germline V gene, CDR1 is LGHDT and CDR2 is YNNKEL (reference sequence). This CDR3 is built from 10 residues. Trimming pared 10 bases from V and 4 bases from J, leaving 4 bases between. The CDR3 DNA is TGTGCCACCCTCACCGGGGAGCTGTTTTTT. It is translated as CATLTGELFF.

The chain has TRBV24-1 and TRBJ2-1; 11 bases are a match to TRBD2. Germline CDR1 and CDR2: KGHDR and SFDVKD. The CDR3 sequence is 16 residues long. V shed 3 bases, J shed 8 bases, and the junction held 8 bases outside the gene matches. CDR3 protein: CATSDEGLAGGDEQFF. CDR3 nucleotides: TGTGCCACCAGTGATGAAGGACTAGCGGGCGGAGATGAGCAGTTCTTC.

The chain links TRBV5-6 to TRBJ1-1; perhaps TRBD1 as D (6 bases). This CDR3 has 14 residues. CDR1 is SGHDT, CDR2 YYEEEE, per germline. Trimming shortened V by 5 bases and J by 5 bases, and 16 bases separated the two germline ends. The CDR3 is CASRGTGLGTEAFF. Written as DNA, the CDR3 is TGTGCCAGCAGGGGAACAGGGTTGGGGACTGAAGCTTTCTTT.

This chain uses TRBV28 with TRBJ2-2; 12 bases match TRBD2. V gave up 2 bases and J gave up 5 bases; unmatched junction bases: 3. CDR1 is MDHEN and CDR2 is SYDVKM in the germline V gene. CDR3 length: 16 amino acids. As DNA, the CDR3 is TGTGCCAGCAGTTTACTAGCGGGAGGGTCGACCGGGGAGCTGTTTTTT. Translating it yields CASSLLAGGSTGELFF.

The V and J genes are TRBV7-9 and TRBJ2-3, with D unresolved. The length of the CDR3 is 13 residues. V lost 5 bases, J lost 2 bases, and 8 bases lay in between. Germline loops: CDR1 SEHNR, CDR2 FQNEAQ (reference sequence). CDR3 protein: CASSRESTDTQYF. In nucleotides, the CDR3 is TGTGCCAGCAGCCGAGAATCCACAGATACGCAGTATTTT.

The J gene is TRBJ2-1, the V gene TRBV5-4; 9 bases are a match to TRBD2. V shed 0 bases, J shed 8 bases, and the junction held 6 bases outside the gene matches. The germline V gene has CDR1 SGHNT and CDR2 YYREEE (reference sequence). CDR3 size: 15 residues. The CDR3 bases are TGTGCCAGCAGCTTGGAGGCGGGGGGGAAAGATGAGCAGTTCTTC. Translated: CASSLEAGGKDEQFF. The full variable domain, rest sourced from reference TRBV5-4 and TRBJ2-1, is ETGVTQSPTHLIKTRGQQVTLRCSSQSGHNTVSWYQQALGQGPQFIFQYYREEENGRGNFPPRFSGLQFPNYSSELNVNALELDDSALYLCASSLEAGGKDEQFFGPGTRLTVL.

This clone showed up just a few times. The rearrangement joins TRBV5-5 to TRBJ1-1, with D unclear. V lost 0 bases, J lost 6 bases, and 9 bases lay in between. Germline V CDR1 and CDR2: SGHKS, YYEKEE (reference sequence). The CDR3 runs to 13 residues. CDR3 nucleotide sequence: TGTGCCAGCAGCTTGGTGGCAGAAGCTGAAGCTTTCTTT. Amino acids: CASSLVAEAEAFF.

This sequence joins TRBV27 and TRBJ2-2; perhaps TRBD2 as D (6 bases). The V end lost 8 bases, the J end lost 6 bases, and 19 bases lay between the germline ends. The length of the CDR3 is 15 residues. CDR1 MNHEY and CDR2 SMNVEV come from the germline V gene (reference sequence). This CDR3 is CASRDGPRGAGELFF. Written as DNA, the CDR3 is TGTGCCAGCCGAGACGGGCCTCGCGGGGCCGGGGAGCTGTTTTTT.